Below, 20 T cell receptor beta chains from the same sample are listed, as sequenced in a study of CXCR3-negative and CXCR3-positive naive CD8 T cells. Overall study results and limits: Naive cells positive for CXCR3 carried more hydrophobic TRB CDR3s than CXCR3-negative ones.

The authors made the TRB cDNA libraries by 5' RACE using UMI labels. No DNA is given; TCRdb re-called the 5' RACE reads and lists each CDR3 protein once. This listing includes over 55,000 distinct CDR3 sequences. The antigens these receptors bind are not known. The specimen sequenced was naive CXCR3+ CD8+ T cells from blood. The sample's subset: CD45RO-CCR7+CD27+CD95- naive CD8+ T cells expressing CXCR3 (TNR3+). These receptors all stem from a human donor in good health. Some clones in this sample may be carry-over from other donors' samples.

The rearrangement joins TRBV20-1 to TRBJ2-7; lacking DNA, the TRBD1 call made by TCRdb goes unchecked. The CDR3 has 12 amino acids. The V gene's germline CDR1 is DFQATT and CDR2 SNEGSKA (reference sequence). The CDR3 reads CSAKDREYEQYF.

CDR3 sequence: CASSQDRRSVTGELFF. The rearrangement links TRBV4-3 to TRBJ2-2. This CDR3 is built from 16 residues. Germline V gene data show CDR1 as LGHNA and CDR2 as YSLEER.

The CDR3 sequence is CASSYLKGSGAQYF. The chain combines TRBV6-2 or TRBV6-3 with TRBJ2-5; TCRdb indicates TRBD1, and absent DNA this call remains unverified. The CDR3 sequence is 14 residues long. Germline loops: CDR1 MNHEY, CDR2 SVGEGT.

V is TRBV7-7 and J is TRBJ2-7; TCRdb proposes TRBD1, but this gene call is untestable without DNA. This CDR3 has 13 amino acids. Per the germline V gene, CDR1 is SSHAT and CDR2 is FNYEAQ (reference sequence). The CDR3 sequence is CASSLNGNYEQYF.

J is TRBJ2-3 and V is TRBV19; the D gene TCRdb calls, TRBD1, cannot be checked with no DNA. Germline CDR1 is LNHDA and CDR2 is SQIVND (reference sequence). The CDR3 runs to 14 residues. The CDR3 sequence: CASSLLRGPDTQYF. Filled out from reference TRBV19 and TRBJ2-3, the complete variable domain reads DGGITQSPKYLFRKEGQNVTLSCEQNLNHDAMYWYRQDPGQGLRLIYYSQIVNDFQKGDIAEGYSVSREKKESFPLTVTSAQKNPTAFYLCASSLLRGPDTQYFGPGTRLTVL.

CDR3 amino acids: CASSSTTGRQDEQYF. The chain links TRBV28 to TRBJ2-7; without DNA, the TCRdb call of TRBD1 cannot be checked. The CDR3 is made up of 15 amino acids. The germline CDR1 and CDR2 sequences are MDHEN and SYDVKM.

CDR3 protein: CASSLWASTGPRTYEQYF. The V and J genes are TRBV7-6 and TRBJ2-7; TCRdb reports TRBD1, a call that lacks DNA to check it against. CDR1 and CDR2 from the germline V gene are SGHVS and FNYEAQ. This CDR3 is built from 18 residues. The variable domain in full, completed from reference TRBV7-6 and TRBJ2-7, reads GAGVSQSPRYKVTKRGQDVALRCDPISGHVSLYWYRQALGQGPEFLTYFNYEAQQDKSGLPNDRFSAERPEGSISTLTIQRTEQRDSAMYRCASSLWASTGPRTYEQYFGPGTRLTVT.

V gene TRBV11-1 combines with J gene TRBJ2-7; lacking DNA, the TRBD1 call made by TCRdb goes unchecked. In germline, CDR1 is SGHAT, CDR2 FQDESV (reference sequence). This CDR3 has 19 residues. This chain's CDR3 is CASSFATRHGTGTPYEQCF.

The chain recombines TRBV6-5 with TRBJ1-6; TCRdb reports TRBD1, a call that lacks DNA to check it against. This CDR3 has 14 residues. The germline CDR1 and CDR2 sequences are MNHEY and SVGAGI. This chain's CDR3 is CASSRPGRDSPLHF.

The chain recombines TRBV25-1 with TRBJ1-1; the D call of TRBD1 rests on TCRdb alone, since no DNA is present to check it. CDR1 is MGHDK and CDR2 is SYGVNS in the germline V gene. The CDR3 is 15 residues long. CDR3 sequence reads: CASSGGGWMNTEAFF.

The genes are TRBV28 and TRBJ2-5; TCRdb's assignment of TRBD1 cannot be checked, as there is no DNA. The CDR3 totals 15 residues. CDR1 is MDHEN and CDR2 is SYDVKM in the germline V gene. CDR3 protein: CASSKPYPRAETQYF.

This chain joins TRBV13 and TRBJ1-5. Germline CDR1 reads PRHDT; CDR2 reads FYEKMQ (reference sequence). CDR3 length equals 14 residues. The CDR3 reads CASSLGSGNQPQHF.

This chain joins TRBV29-1 and TRBJ1-6. The CDR3 has 12 residues. Per germline, CDR1 SQVTM and CDR2 ANQGSEA. This CDR3 reads CSVEQQNSPLHF.

Here the CDR3 reads CASSQTADRVVSPLHF. The chain employs TRBV23-1 and TRBJ1-6; as DNA is missing, the TRBD1 call by TCRdb cannot be tested. TRBV23-1 is annotated as an ORF whose role is uncertain. The CDR3 spans 16 residues.

The J gene is TRBJ2-7, the V gene TRBV29-1; the TCRdb call, TRBD1, lacks DNA for checking. From germline, CDR1 is SQVTM and CDR2 ANQGSEA. The CDR3 runs to 13 residues. The CDR3 loop is CSVEETENYEQYF.

The chain has TRBV29-1 and TRBJ1-2. The CDR3 runs to 11 residues. Germline loops: CDR1 SQVTM, CDR2 ANQGSEA. CDR3 sequence reads: CSVSGSPGYTF.

The gene calls are TRBV6-6 and TRBJ2-7; lacking DNA, the TRBD2 call made by TCRdb goes unchecked. Germline V gives CDR1 MNHNY, CDR2 SVGAGI (reference sequence). The CDR3 has 18 residues. The CDR3: CASSYPTGGTSGPFEQYF.

The genes are TRBV15 and TRBJ2-1; TCRdb gives TRBD1 as the D gene, but with no DNA this cannot be confirmed. Germline V gives CDR1 LNHNV, CDR2 YYDKDF (reference sequence). This CDR3 is built from 15 residues. CDR3 residues: CATSGGGQGYNEQFF.

V and J are TRBV29-1 and TRBJ1-2. CDR1 is SQVTM, CDR2 ANQGSEA, per germline. The CDR3 covers 15 residues. CDR3 amino acids: CSVEGVAPYVYGYTF.

This sequence joins TRBV7-9 and TRBJ1-2; TCRdb names TRBD1, which stays unverified in the absence of DNA. The CDR3 is 15 amino acids. The germline CDR1 and CDR2 sequences are SEHNR and FQNEAQ (reference sequence). This CDR3 reads CASVNPGTGDYGYTF.